The 6 T cell receptor beta chains in this list originate from one sample, sequenced in a study of blood T cell repertoires in COVID-19. Sequencing used immunoSEQ multiplex PCR; TCRdb keeps in-frame clones, though not all of them. The data hold roughly 260,000 clones, with 83% observed a single time. Material: PBMCs or T cells enriched from blood (not recorded which). The source of these receptors is a woman aged 35 to 49 who had been exposed to COVID-19.

V usage is TRBV5-8 and J usage is TRBJ1-5, with a tentative D call TRBD1 (6 bases). CDR1 and CDR2 (germline): SGHTS, YDEGEE. V lost 4 bases and J 4 bases, leaving 12 bases between the germline ends. This CDR3 region has 14 residues. In DNA form, the CDR3 reads TGTGCCAGCAGCCCATACAGGGCTAATCAGCCCCAGCATTTT. Encoded protein: CASSPYRANQPQHF.

This sequence joins TRBV27 and TRBJ1-5; 7 bases fit TRBD1. The CDR3 contains 13 residues. The trim removed 3 bases at V and 7 bases at J, leaving 3 bases unmatched. Germline loops: CDR1 MNHEY, CDR2 SMNVEV (reference sequence). CDR3 DNA: TGTGCCAGCAGTTTGGCAGGGGGACAGCCCCAGCATTTT. It specifies CASSLAGGQPQHF.

This sequence joins TRBV7-2 and TRBJ1-3, with D uncertain. Trimming pared 0 bases from V and 1 base from J, leaving 7 bases between. Germline V gene lookup returns CDR1 SGHTA and CDR2 FQGNSA. The CDR3 is 15 amino acids. DNA of the CDR3: TGTGCCAGCAGCTTAGCACAGCAATCTGGAAACACCATATATTTT. Amino acids: CASSLAQQSGNTIYF.

The chain has TRBV6-5 and TRBJ2-5; unclear D gene. The CDR3 covers 11 residues. Trimming removed 6 bases at V and 5 bases at J, with 7 bases between. From germline, CDR1 is MNHEY and CDR2 SVGAGI. CDR3 in amino acids: CASSLQETQYF. CDR3 in DNA: TGTGCCAGCAGCCTACAGGAGACCCAGTACTTC.

V usage is TRBV18 and J usage is TRBJ2-5, with D uncertain. Per germline, CDR1 KGHSH and CDR2 LQKENI. This CDR3 comprises 13 residues. V was trimmed by 0 bases and J by 5 bases, leaving 7 bases between them. The CDR3 DNA reads TGTGCCAGCTCACCACCGTCTTATGAGACCCAGTACTTC. It translates to CASSPPSYETQYF. The variable domain in full, completed from reference TRBV18 and TRBJ2-5, reads NAGVMQNPRHLVRRRGQEARLRCSPMKGHSHVYWYRQLPEEGLKFMVYLQKENIIDESGMPKERFSAEFPKEGPSILRIQQVVRGDSAAYFCASSPPSYETQYFGPGTRLLVL.

This sequence joins TRBV4-3 and TRBJ1-6; 7 bases are a match to TRBD1. The CDR3 loop spans 16 amino acids. V trimming: 0 bases; J trimming: 5 bases; junction bases outside the gene matches: 4. Germline V gives CDR1 LGHNA, CDR2 YSLEER. DNA for the CDR3: TGCGCCAGCAGCCAAGATGACAGGGTCCATAATTCACCCCTCCACTTT. Its protein is CASSQDDRVHNSPLHF.